A single sample gave rise to the 16 T cell receptor beta chains below, sequenced in a study of T cell repertoires in cytomegalovirus infection. In TCRdb, the reads were re-called with MiXCR into one record per CDR3 protein. The sample lists about 360,000 distinct CDR3 sequences; over 15% were seen once. Sequencing was done on a sample of PBMCs. Receptor source: a human donor in good health (CMV status not recorded). Some clones in this sample may be carry-over from other donors' samples.

This clonotype has a count of ten or more. This chain links TRBV6-6 with TRBJ1-6; D remains ambiguous. Germline V gene sequence: CDR1 MNHNY, CDR2 SVGAGI (reference sequence). CDR3 length: 15 residues. V shed 2 bases and J shed 6 bases, with 11 bases lying between them. CDR3 coding DNA: TGTGCCAGCAGTTACCGCCCGGGCGTTAATTCACCCCTCCACTTT. Protein product: CASSYRPGVNSPLHF.

The sample holds many counts of this clonotype. This chain links TRBV7-2 with TRBJ2-1; a possible D gene is TRBD2 (5 bases). Germline V gene data show CDR1 as SGHTA and CDR2 as FQGNSA. V lost 3 bases and J lost 5, with 11 bases in between. CDR3 length: 14 amino acids. The CDR3 region has the DNA TGTGCCAGCAGCTTTCGGGGTCCCCACAATGAGCAGTTCTTC. Amino acids: CASSFRGPHNEQFF.

V and J are TRBV24-1 and TRBJ2-3; D gene ambiguous. Germline CDR1 is KGHDR and CDR2 is SFDVKD. This CDR3 region has 15 residues. Trimming removed 5 bases from V and 1 base from J, with 12 bases in between. The CDR3 DNA reads as TGTGCCACCAGTGCCCCCTCAACCGGCACAGATACGCAGTATTTT. Residues: CATSAPSTGTDTQYF.

Only a few counts were recorded for this clonotype. The V call is TRBV10-3, the J call TRBJ2-3; perhaps D is TRBD1 or TRBD2 (5 bases each). The CDR3 covers 13 residues. Germline CDR1 and CDR2: ENHRY and SYGVKD. V lost 11 bases, J lost 2 bases, and 14 bases lay in between. CDR3 DNA sequence: TGTGCCGCCCGGGACCAGATCACAGATACGCAGTATTTT. Translating it yields CAARDQITDTQYF.

This clonotype appeared a few times. The gene calls are TRBV5-4 and TRBJ2-6; 9 nucleotides agree with TRBD1. This CDR3 spans 21 amino acids. The V gene end was trimmed by 4 bases and the J gene end by 2 bases; junction bases not matched to a gene: 19. Germline V gives CDR1 SGHNT, CDR2 YYREEE (reference sequence). CDR3 region: CASSPAAGTGTSSAGANVLTF. The DNA of the CDR3 is TGTGCCAGCAGCCCGGCGGCCGGGACAGGGACTTCCTCGGCTGGGGCCAACGTCCTGACTTTC.

This rearrangement joins TRBV9 to TRBJ1-4, with D unclear. Between the trimmed V and J ends, which lost 2 bases and 4 bases, there was a span of 12 bases. Germline CDR1 and CDR2: SGDLS and YYNGEE. The CDR3 runs to 15 residues. CDR3 protein: CASSVDHGINEKLFF. The CDR3 nucleotides are TGTGCCAGCAGCGTCGATCACGGGATTAATGAAAAACTGTTTTTT.

V usage is TRBV20-1 and J usage is TRBJ2-1; possible D gene TRBD1, 5 bases. Per germline, CDR1 DFQATT and CDR2 SNEGSKA (reference sequence). V gave up 6 bases and J gave up 6 bases, with 12 bases separating them. This CDR3 has 12 amino acids. CDR3 region: CSASSRGNEQFF. DNA for the CDR3: TGCAGTGCCTCATCTAGGGGCAATGAGCAGTTCTTC.

The sample holds many counts of this clonotype. This sequence joins TRBV7-2 and TRBJ2-1, with D maybe TRBD2 (6 bases). Germline CDR1 SGHTA, CDR2 FQGNSA. Trimming took off 5 bases at V and 9 bases at J, with 11 bases between the two ends. This CDR3 is built from 12 residues. CDR3 loop: CASSQWRGEQFF. As DNA, the CDR3 is TGTGCCAGCAGCCAATGGAGGGGTGAGCAGTTCTTC. Complete variable domain (other parts from reference TRBV7-2 and TRBJ2-1): GAGVSQSPSNKVTEKGKDVELRCDPISGHTALYWYRQSLGQGLEFLIYFQGNSAPDKSGLPSDRFSAERTGGSVSTLTIQRTQQEDSAVYLCASSQWRGEQFFGPGTRLTVL.

This clonotype was counted only a few times. The V gene is TRBV27, the J gene TRBJ2-5, with D unresolved. The CDR3 has 14 residues. Looked up from germline, CDR1 is MNHEY and CDR2 is SMNVEV (reference sequence). V was cut by 7 bases and J by 5 bases, with 17 bases left in between. In DNA, the CDR3 is TGTGCCAGCACCCCCGCGAAACACTCGGAGACCCAGTACTTC. Encoded protein: CASTPAKHSETQYF.

This chain joins TRBV29-1 and TRBJ2-1, with 9 bases identical to TRBD1. The length of the CDR3 is 16 residues. The ends lost 1 base at V and 2 bases at J; junction bases unmatched: 6. Germline values: CDR1 SQVTM, CDR2 ANQGSEA. CDR3 in amino acids: CSVEVGTGPTYNEQFF. The CDR3 bases are TGCAGCGTTGAAGTGGGGACAGGGCCCACCTACAATGAGCAGTTCTTC.

This chain links TRBV11-3 with TRBJ2-7, with D possibly being TRBD2 (5 bases). This CDR3 is built from 13 residues. Trimming left V 4 bases short and J 6 bases short, with 13 bases between. CDR1 and CDR2 (germline): SGHNT, YENEEA. CDR3 loop: CASSSPPGFEQYF. In DNA, the CDR3 is TGTGCCAGCAGCTCCCCCCCGGGGTTCGAGCAGTACTTC.

This clonotype has a count of ten or more. The chain carries TRBV2 and TRBJ2-1; tentative D call: TRBD2 (6 bases). From germline, CDR1 is SNHLY and CDR2 FYNNEI. The CDR3 runs 14 residues. Trimming stripped 4 bases from V and 4 bases from J, with 11 bases between. Here the CDR3 reads CASSVMAGYNEQFF. CDR3 coding DNA: TGTGCCAGCAGTGTCATGGCGGGGTACAATGAGCAGTTCTTC. Filled out from reference TRBV2 and TRBJ2-1, the complete variable domain reads EPEVTQTPSHQVTQMGQEVILRCVPISNHLYFYWYRQILGQKVEFLVSFYNNEISEKSEIFDDQFSVERPDGSNFTLKIRSTKLEDSAMYFCASSVMAGYNEQFFGPGTRLTVL.

This clonotype was recorded at least ten times. This rearrangement joins TRBV11-3 to TRBJ1-5; a weak D match, TRBD1 (6 bases). Germline CDR1 is SGHNT and CDR2 is YENEEA. This CDR3 spans 19 amino acids. Deletions cut 1 base from V and 4 bases from J, with 23 bases between. The CDR3 DNA follows: TGTGCCAGCAGCTTAGTAAGGGCCCGCATCGGCAGGGGTAATCAGCCCCAGCATTTT. Its protein is CASSLVRARIGRGNQPQHF.

This chain links TRBV7-9 with TRBJ2-3; a weak D match, TRBD2 (5 bases). Germline V gene sequence: CDR1 SEHNR, CDR2 FQNEAQ (reference sequence). Trimming stripped 5 bases from V and 10 bases from J, with 13 bases between. The length of the CDR3 is 12 residues. The CDR3 sequence is CASSRLTPPQYF. The DNA of the CDR3 is TGTGCCAGCAGCCGACTAACCCCCCCGCAGTATTTT.

This clonotype has only a few counts. This rearrangement joins TRBV19 to TRBJ2-7; 7 nucleotides align to TRBD1. The CDR3 is 12 residues long. The trim removed 9 bases at V and 1 base at J, leaving 3 bases unmatched. CDR1 LNHDA and CDR2 SQIVND come from the germline V gene (reference sequence). CDR3 in DNA: TGTGCCAGCCCAGGGGGATCCTACGAGCAGTACTTC. Translation: CASPGGSYEQYF.

This clonotype has a handful of counts. This chain connects TRBV15 to TRBJ1-2; tentative D call: TRBD1 (5 bases). The CDR3 is 14 amino acids. Trimming removed 0 bases from V and 3 bases from J, with 8 bases in between. Germline V gene data show CDR1 as LNHNV and CDR2 as YYDKDF (reference sequence). CDR3 nucleotides: TGTGCCACCAGCAGAGATGCGGGGGACTATGGCTACACCTTC. This translates into CATSRDAGDYGYTF.